This TCR beta chain comes out of a study of T cell responses to AZD1222 COVID-19 vaccine. Regarding the study as a whole: Seropositivity was recorded at baseline in only a handful of AZD1222 recipients. Mostly white British, mostly female donors; authors suggested clonal diversity may be underestimated.

TCRdb's copy holds only in-frame clones and misses some; the assay was immunoSEQ multiplex PCR. The sample lists around 140,000 clones; roughly 92% were seen once. In germline, CDR1 is SEHNR, CDR2 FQNEAQ (reference sequence). Trimming removed 1 base from V and 16 bases from J, with 16 bases in between. The CDR3 spans 13 residues. Turning to this clone: Its matching antigen is unknown.

Sequencing was performed on peripheral blood, taken on day 0 of AZD1222 vaccination. The clonotype originates from an adult in good health. The chain employs TRBV7-9 and TRBJ2-2, with D perhaps being TRBD1 or TRBD2 (5 bases each). This CDR3 is CASSLVQGASPFF. The CDR3 nucleotides are TGTGCCAGCAGCTTAGTCCAGGGAGCCTCGCCGTTTTTT.